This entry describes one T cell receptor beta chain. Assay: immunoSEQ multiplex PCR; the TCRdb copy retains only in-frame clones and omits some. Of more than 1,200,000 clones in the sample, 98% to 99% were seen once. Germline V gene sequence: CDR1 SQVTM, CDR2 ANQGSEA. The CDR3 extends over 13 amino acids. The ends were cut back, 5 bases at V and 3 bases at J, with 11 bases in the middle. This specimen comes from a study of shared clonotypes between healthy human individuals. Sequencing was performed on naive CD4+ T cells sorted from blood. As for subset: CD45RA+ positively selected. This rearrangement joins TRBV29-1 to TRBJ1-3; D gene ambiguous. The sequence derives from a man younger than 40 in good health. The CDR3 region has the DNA TGCAGCGTTTTGGAGGGAGGTGGAAACACCATATATTTT. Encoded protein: CSVLEGGGNTIYF.